This entry concerns a single T cell receptor beta chain. The sample is drawn from a study of blood T cell repertoires in COVID-19. V was shortened by 0 bases and J by 1 base, with 10 bases between the two germline ends. CDR1 KGHSH and CDR2 LQKENI come from the germline V gene. The CDR3 runs 16 residues. The table came from immunoSEQ multiplex PCR; TCRdb's copy has only in-frame clones and leaves some out. The sample gives 75,000 to 100,000 clones, 88% of which show up once; approximately 7.3% is in the top ten. Material: peripheral blood. The chain is built from TRBV18 and TRBJ1-5, with D possibly being TRBD1 (5 bases). This TCR was sampled from a man aged 65-85 years with acute or convalescent COVID-19. The CDR3 sequence: CASSPPGGASNQPQHF. The CDR3 DNA sequence: TGTGCCAGCTCACCACCGGGAGGGGCGAGCAATCAGCCCCAGCATTTT.